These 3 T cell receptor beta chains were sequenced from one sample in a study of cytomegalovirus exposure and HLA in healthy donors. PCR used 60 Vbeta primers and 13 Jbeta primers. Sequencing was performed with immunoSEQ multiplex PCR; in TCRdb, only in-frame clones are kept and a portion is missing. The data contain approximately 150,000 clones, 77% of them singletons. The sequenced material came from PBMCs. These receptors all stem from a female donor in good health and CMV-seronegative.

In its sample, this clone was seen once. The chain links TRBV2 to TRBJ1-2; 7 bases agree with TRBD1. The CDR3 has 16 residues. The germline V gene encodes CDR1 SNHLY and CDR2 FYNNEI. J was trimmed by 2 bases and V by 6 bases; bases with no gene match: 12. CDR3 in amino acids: CASSPGGQTKNYGYTF. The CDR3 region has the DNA TGTGCCAGCAGCCCCGGGGGACAGACCAAAAACTATGGCTACACCTTC.

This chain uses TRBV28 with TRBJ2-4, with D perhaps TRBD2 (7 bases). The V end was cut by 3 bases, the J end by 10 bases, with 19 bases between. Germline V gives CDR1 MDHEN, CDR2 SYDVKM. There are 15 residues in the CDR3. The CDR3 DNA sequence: TGTGCCAGCAGTTTGGGGGGGCCTCGGGGTGGGATTCAGTACTTC. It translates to CASSLGGPRGGIQYF.

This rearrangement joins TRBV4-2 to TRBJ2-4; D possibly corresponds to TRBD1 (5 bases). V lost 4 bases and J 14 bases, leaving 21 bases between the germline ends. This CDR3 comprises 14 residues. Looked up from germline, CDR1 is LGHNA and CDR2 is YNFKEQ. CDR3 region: CASSPDPQGRSEYF. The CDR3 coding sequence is TGTGCCAGCAGCCCCGACCCCCAGGGCCGCTCTGAGTACTTC.